This T cell receptor beta chain emerged from a study of cytomegalovirus exposure and HLA in healthy donors (dated by TCRdb to about 2017). With regard to the full study: An earlier analysis of some 600 of the donors reported approximately 280 Gb of sequence data and 117 million unique TCR beta sequences obtained from about 179 million T cells. About 330 gigabases of sequencing data and around 88 million unique TCR sequences made up an early release that covered some 640 HLA-typed donors. Among the roughly 400 genotyped donors, approximately 82% belonged to the genetic ancestry cluster associated with self-reported Caucasian donors. The study aimed to test whether cataloging public T cell receptors could reveal signatures of past pathogen exposure. The study used immunosequencing to profile the T cell repertoires of more than 650 subjects and linked those repertoires to cytomegalovirus serostatus. Besides the first cohort of around 670 subjects, a separate validation cohort made up of 120 or so different subjects was used. The study combined high-throughput TCR immunosequencing, statistical association of individual TCRs with disease status, and machine learning to predict cytomegalovirus infection status. To study patterns of TCR occurrence, a later analysis re-analyzed previously published TCR beta repertoires from under 750 donors and added high-resolution HLA genotyping. The later analysis used no new phenotypic data to find candidate immune exposures, relying instead on TCR beta sequences and their occurrence across donors. An earlier analysis of about 620 of the donors applied high-throughput TCR beta sequencing to assess whether each TCR beta V gene segment acted as functional or pseudogenic. Alongside the repertoire data, information on donor age, sex, ethnicity and CMV serostatus was compiled. In a later genetic analysis, genome-wide SNP genotypes for about 55% of the roughly 670 donors were used, and that subset was treated as a discovery cohort. Every repertoire in the discovery cohort had been generated on one and the same sequencing platform. Both class I and class II loci were covered by HLA typing, at four-digit resolution. The number of donors typed differed by locus, with roughly 620-630 for A, B, C, DRB1 and DQB1, about 500 for DQA1, 600 to 610 for DPA1, and around 460 for DPB1. A handful of DR-DQ haplotypes were handled as single units for association and clustering because linkage in the cohort was strong. On average, about 240,000 unique TCR beta nucleotide sequences were sequenced per donor among 300 to 500 genotyped donors of the cohort, with roughly 20% of those sequences being non-productive.

The library came from the immunoSEQ multiplex PCR assay. A mixture of 60 forward primers for TCR Vbeta segments and 13 reverse primers for TCR Jbeta segments was used in the multiplex PCR. A multiplex PCR assay on genomic DNA amplified the CDR3 region of rearranged TCR beta genes. The amplified TCR beta libraries were sequenced on the Illumina HiSeq System as 87-base-pair reads. The authors processed their data as follows. A later analysis counted tens of millions of unique TCR beta chains across the roughly 700 repertoires, and 9.5 million to 11 million of these chains were shared by at least two donors. Raw reads were error-corrected and collapsed into unique sequences with a nearest-neighbor algorithm that merged closely related sequences to remove PCR and sequencing errors. To assign V, D and J gene segments, CDR3 sequences were aligned to IMGT reference sequences. Each retained sequence needed at least a six-nucleotide match to both a V gene segment and a J gene segment. A rearrangement counted as productive if the CDR3 had no stop codons and remained in frame with V and J, and every other rearrangement counted as non-productive. Following IMGT convention, CDR3 was defined as the stretch from the second conserved V-encoded cysteine to the conserved J-encoded phenylalanine. In an earlier analysis of 550 to 650 of the donors, sequences lacking an unambiguous match to a single V gene segment were excluded. In an earlier analysis of approximately 560 of the donors, a V segment was called functional when productive rearrangements were above 56.7%, and segregating when the standard deviation between donors exceeded 5%. A statistical classification framework was built to diagnose cytomegalovirus status from the catalog of TCR beta chain sequences. V and J gene assignment, in a later analysis, came from comparing TCR nucleotide sequences with IMGT/GENE-DB human TR gene sequences. Using the TCRdist pipeline, a later analysis assigned CDR3 sequences along with most-parsimonious VDJ recombination scenarios. A later analysis defined each TCR beta chain by its CDR3 amino acid sequence plus V-gene family, and excluded reads lacking a unique V-gene family. In a later analysis, 500 to 700 highly shared, low-generation-probability nucleotide sequences were removed to address suspected cross-contamination and a sequencing artifact. A later analysis calculated a clonal expansion index for each public chain from normalized within-repertoire ranks of inferred template counts. Generation probabilities in a later analysis came from a VDJ recombination model fitted to out-of-frame rearrangements, and those results were checked against IGoR. A later analysis scored TCR-TCR, TCR-HLA and TCR-CMV co-occurrence with hypergeometric tests, applying a repertoire-size bias correction to TCR pairs. In a later analysis, false discovery rates were estimated by permuting HLA or CMV assignments 20 times. In a later analysis, co-occurring TCRs were grouped with DBSCAN, and TCRdist sequence similarity was added when clustering was performed within HLA-allele-positive subsets. Repertoires with fewer than 30,000 or more than 120,000 public chains, plus five repertoires with anomalous nucleotide sharing, were excluded from co-occurrence clustering. The immuneACCESS repertoire file appears here via TCRdb, limited to in-frame rearrangements. These files lack a portion of the clones; in checked studies, under half of the deficit traces to unresolved V genes, and the cause of the others is not known. For V, J and clone size, that table is used; D and trimming come from the DNA. For this sample the table gives 200,000 to 250,000 clones, of which approximately 84% were detected only once. Together, the top ten hold 0.2% to 0.25% of the sample.

The germline V gene sets CDR1 to SGHTA and CDR2 to FQGTGA. Cut back by 2 bases and 0 bases, the V and J ends lie 13 bases apart. The CDR3 sequence holds 16 residues, the cysteine and phenylalanine included. Kept here is only the CDR3 DNA, which spans 48 bases and is read in frame from base 1. Overall study outcomes, separate from this receptor: Most TCR sequences were seen in very few donors, while some public TCRs were found in many individuals. An association between a missense DCLRE1C variant and V-gene and J-gene trimming of TCR beta chains was found in a later genetic analysis and replicated in an independent cohort. According to a later genetic analysis, donors in an Asian-associated ancestry cluster had fewer N-insertions in productive TCRs than the approximately 700-donor mean. A later analysis found that HLA-associated TCR beta chains were more clonally expanded and had lower generation probabilities than equally common non-associated chains. The only immune exposure information available for the cohort was CMV serostatus. This cohort had only TCR beta chains sequenced, and the lack of alpha or paired-chain data limited which features could be detected. When HLA alleles, especially DR and DQ, strongly co-occurred, TCR associations were difficult to assign to individual alleles. A few of the identified cytomegalovirus-associated TCR beta chains were confirmed in vitro to be specific for cytomegalovirus antigens. In both the original and validation cohorts, the classifier was reported to diagnose cytomegalovirus status with high specificity and sensitivity. In the study, about 150 TCR beta chains were listed as associated with cytomegalovirus. In a later analysis, the rate of TCR association differed among HLA loci, with DRB1 alleles having the most associated TCRs and HLA-C alleles having the fewest. Several of the top co-occurrence clusters appeared to be linked to parvovirus B19, influenza, CMV and Epstein-Barr virus, according to a later analysis. The earlier analysis of some 560 of the donors excluded fewer than 20 rarely observed V segments, including chromosome 9 orphons, because counts were too low. Linkage disequilibrium might explain the correlated functional status among segregating V segments, but an unknown experimental factor could not be ruled out. The authors suggested that the approach could potentially be generalized to other disease states and immunological phenotypes. A further reported finding was that TCR beta sequences accurately predicted the HLA-A and HLA-B alleles for most subjects in the first cohort. Presence/absence analyses assumed roughly uniform sequencing depth across donors, an assumption that may not hold. In a later analysis, most CMV-associated TCR beta chains were found to appear HLA-restricted, with HLA associations seemingly driven largely by CMV exposure. Some IMGT-functional V segments, including TRBV6-2 and TRBV6-3, could not be told apart with the 87-base-pair reads, so those segments were excluded. In an earlier analysis of about 550 of the donors, most TCR beta V segments were observed in productive rearrangements about 87% or about 30% of the time, broadly matching IMGT annotations. A later analysis associated about 17,000 TCR beta sequences with specific HLA alleles at a false discovery rate of 0.05. HLA typing was unavailable for some donors at each locus, so association tests used only the typed subset. A cluster of highly shared sequence variants was judged likely to represent a technical artifact of the sequencing pipeline.

As to this clone: Its antigen is currently not known. No base quality values were provided; no much bigger clone lies one nucleotide off.

In total, 600 or so healthy bone marrow donors made up the cohort. At the time of sampling, all cohort members were nominally healthy, though unrecorded immune exposures were likely present. The donor was CMV seronegative and was included in the group of 352 seronegative cohort members. Each donor provided a peripheral blood sample, and peripheral blood mononuclear cells were used for TCR beta sequencing. Genomic DNA was extracted from the blood cell samples with the Qiagen DNeasy Blood Extraction Kit. The receptor's source is a girl aged 2-9 years in good health and CMV-seronegative. This sequence uses TRBV7-3 and TRBJ1-1; there is no confident call for the D gene. Sequencing used PBMCs. The CDR3 region reads CASSLDSGSMNTEAFF. Read as DNA, the sequence is TGTGCCAGCAGCTTAGATAGCGGCTCCATGAACACTGAAGCTTTCTTT.